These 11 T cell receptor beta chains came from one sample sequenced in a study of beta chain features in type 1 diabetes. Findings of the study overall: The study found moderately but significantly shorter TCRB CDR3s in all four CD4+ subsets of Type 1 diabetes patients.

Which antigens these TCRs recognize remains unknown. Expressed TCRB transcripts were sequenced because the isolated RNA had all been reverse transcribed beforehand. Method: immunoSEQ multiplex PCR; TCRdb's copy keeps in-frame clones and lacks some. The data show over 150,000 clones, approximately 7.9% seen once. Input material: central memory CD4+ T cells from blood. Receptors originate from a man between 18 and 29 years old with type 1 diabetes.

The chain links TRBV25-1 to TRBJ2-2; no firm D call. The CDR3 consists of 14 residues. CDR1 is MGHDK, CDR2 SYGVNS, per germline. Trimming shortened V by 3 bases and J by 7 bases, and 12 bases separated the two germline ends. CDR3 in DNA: TGTGCCAGCAGTGAGCCCCGACTGGACGGGGAGCTGTTTTTT. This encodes CASSEPRLDGELFF.

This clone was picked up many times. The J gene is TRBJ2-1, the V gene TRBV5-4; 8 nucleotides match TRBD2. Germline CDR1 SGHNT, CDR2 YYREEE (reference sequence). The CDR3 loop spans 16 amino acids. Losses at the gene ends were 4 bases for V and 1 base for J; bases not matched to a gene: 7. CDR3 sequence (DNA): TGTGCCAGCAGCCCCGGGGGGGCGGGGTCCTACAATGAGCAGTTCTTC. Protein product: CASSPGGAGSYNEQFF.

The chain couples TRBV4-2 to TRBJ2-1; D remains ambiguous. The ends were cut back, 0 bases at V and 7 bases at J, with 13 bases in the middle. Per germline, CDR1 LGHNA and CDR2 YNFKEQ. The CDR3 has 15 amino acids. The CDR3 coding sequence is TGTGCCAGCAGCCAAGAATTCTCGTCCAGGAATGAGCAGTTCTTC. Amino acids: CASSQEFSSRNEQFF.

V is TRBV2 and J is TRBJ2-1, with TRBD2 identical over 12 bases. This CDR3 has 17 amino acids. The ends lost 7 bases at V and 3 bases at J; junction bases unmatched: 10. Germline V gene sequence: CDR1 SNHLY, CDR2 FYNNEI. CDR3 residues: CASTREELAGGYNEQFF. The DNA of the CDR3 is TGTGCCAGCACCCGAGAGGAACTAGCGGGAGGCTACAATGAGCAGTTCTTC.

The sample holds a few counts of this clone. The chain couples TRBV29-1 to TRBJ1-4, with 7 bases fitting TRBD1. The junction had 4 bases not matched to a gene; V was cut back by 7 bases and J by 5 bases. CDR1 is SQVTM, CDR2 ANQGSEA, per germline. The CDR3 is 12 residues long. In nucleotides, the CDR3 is TGCAGCGGACAGGGAGTGAATGAAAAACTGTTTTTT. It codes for CSGQGVNEKLFF.

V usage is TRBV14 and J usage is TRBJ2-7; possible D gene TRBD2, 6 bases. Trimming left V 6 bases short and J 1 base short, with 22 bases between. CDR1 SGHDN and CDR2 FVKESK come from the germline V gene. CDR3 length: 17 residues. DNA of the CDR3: TGTGCCAGCAGTCTTGCTCGGCGGGGAAGTGGTTCCTACGAGCAGTACTTC. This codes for CASSLARRGSGSYEQYF.

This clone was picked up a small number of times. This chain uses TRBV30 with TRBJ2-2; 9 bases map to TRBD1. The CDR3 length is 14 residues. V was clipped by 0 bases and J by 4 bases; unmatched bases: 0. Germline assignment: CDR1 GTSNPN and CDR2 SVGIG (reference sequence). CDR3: CAWSVTGGTGELFF. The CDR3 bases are TGTGCCTGGAGTGTGACAGGGGGCACCGGGGAGCTGTTTTTT.

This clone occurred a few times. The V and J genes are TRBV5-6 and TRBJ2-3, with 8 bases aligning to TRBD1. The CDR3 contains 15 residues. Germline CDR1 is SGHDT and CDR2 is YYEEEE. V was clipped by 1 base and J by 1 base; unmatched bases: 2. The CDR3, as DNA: TGTGCCAGCAGCTTGTGGGACAGGCGCACAGATACGCAGTATTTT. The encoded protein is CASSLWDRRTDTQYF.

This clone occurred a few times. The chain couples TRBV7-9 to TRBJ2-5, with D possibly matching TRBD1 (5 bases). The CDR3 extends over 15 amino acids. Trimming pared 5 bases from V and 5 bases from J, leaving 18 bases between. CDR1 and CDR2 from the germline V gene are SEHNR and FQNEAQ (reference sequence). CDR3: CASSPATGVWETQYF. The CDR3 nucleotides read TGTGCCAGCAGCCCCGCCACAGGTGTCTGGGAGACCCAGTACTTC.

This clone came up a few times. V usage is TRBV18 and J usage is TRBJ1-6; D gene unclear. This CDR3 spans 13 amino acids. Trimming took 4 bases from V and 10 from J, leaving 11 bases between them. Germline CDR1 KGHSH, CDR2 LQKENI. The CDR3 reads CASSLLENSPLHF. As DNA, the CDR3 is TGTGCCAGCTCACTGCTAGAGAACTCACCCCTCCACTTT.

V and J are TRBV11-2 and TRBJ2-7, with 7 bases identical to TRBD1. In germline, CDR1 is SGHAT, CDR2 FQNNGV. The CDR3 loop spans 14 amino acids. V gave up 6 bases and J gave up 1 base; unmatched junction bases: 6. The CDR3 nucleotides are TGTGCCAGCAGGGGACAGTTGGATTCCTACGAGCAGTACTTC. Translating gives CASRGQLDSYEQYF.